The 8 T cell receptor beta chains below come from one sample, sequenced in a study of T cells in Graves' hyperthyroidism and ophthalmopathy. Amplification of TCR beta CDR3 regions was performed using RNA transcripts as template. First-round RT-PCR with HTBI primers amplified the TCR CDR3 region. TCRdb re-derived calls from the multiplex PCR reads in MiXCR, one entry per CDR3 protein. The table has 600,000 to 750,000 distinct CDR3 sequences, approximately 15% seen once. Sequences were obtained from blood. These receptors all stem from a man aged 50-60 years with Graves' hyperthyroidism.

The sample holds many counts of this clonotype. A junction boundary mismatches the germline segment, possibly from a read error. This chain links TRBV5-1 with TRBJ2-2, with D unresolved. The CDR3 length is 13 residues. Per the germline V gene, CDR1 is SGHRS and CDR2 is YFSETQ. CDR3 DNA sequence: TGTGCCAGCAGCTTAGGCCACACCGGGGAGCTGTTTTTT. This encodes CASSLGHTGELFF.

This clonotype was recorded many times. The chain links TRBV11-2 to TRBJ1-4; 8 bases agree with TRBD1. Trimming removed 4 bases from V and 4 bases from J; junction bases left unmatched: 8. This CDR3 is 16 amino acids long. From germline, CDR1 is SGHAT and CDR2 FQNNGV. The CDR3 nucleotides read TGTGCCAGCAGCTCATCGACAGGGGTCCTTAATGAAAAACTGTTTTTT. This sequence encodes CASSSSTGVLNEKLFF.

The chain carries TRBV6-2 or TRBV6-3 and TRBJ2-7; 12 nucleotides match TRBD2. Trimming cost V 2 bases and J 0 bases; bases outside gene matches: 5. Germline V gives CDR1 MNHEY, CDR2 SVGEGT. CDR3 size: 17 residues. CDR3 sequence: CASSYRTSGRYSYEQYF. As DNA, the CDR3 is TGTGCCAGCAGTTACCGAACTAGCGGGAGGTACTCCTACGAGCAGTACTTC.

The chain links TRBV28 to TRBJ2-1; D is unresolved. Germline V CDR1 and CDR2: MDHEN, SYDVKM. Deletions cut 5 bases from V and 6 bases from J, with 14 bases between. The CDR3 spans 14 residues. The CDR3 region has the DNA TGTGCCAGCAGTGAATCGGTACGTCCCAATGAGCAGTTCTTC. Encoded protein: CASSESVRPNEQFF.

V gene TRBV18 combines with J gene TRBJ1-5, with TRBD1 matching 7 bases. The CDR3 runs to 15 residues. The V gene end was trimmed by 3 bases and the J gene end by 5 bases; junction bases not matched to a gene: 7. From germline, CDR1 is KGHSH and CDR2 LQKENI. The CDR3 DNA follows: TGTGCCAGCTCACCGGGACAGCATCGCGATCAGCCCCAGCATTTT. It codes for CASSPGQHRDQPQHF.

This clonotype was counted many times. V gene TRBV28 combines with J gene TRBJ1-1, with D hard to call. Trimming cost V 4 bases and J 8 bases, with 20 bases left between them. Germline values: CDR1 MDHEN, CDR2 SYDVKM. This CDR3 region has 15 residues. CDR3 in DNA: TGTGCCAGCAGTTCGATGGACCGTCTGGCAGAGGAAGCTTTCTTT. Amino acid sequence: CASSSMDRLAEEAFF.

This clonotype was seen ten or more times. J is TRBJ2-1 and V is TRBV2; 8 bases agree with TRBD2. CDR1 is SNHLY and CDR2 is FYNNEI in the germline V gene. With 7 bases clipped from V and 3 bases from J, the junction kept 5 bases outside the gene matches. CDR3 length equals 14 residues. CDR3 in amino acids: CASNQGLDYNEQFF. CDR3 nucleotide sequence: TGTGCCAGCAACCAGGGACTAGACTACAATGAGCAGTTCTTC. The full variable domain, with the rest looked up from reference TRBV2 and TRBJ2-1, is EPEVTQTPSHQVTQMGQEVILRCVPISNHLYFYWYRQILGQKVEFLVSFYNNEISEKSEIFDDQFSVERPDGSNFTLKIRSTKLEDSAMYFCASNQGLDYNEQFFGPGTRLTVL.

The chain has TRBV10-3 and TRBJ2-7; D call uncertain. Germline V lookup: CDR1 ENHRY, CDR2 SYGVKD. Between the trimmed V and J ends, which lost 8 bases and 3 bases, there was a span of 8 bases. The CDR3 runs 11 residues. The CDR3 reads CAIGSNYEQYF. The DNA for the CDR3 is TGTGCCATCGGGTCCAACTACGAGCAGTACTTC.